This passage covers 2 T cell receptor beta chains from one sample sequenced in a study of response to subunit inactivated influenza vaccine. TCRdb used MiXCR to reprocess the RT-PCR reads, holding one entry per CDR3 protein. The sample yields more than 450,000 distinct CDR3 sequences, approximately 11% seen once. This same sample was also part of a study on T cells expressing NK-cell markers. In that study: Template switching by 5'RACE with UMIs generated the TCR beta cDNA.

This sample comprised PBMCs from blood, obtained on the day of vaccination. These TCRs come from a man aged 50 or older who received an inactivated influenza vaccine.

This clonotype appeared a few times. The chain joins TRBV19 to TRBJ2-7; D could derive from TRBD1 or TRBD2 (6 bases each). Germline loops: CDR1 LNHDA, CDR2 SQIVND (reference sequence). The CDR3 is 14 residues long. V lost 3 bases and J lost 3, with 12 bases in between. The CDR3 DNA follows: TGTGCCAGTAGTATGGAGGGGGAGTTCTACGAGCAGTACTTC. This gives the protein CASSMEGEFYEQYF.

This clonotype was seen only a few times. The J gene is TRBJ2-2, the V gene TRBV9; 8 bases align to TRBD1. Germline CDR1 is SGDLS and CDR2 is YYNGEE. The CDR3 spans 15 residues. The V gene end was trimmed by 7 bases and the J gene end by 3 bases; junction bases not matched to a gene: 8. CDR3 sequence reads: CASRLGQGDTGELFF. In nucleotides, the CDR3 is TGTGCCAGCCGCCTCGGACAGGGTGACACCGGGGAGCTGTTTTTT.